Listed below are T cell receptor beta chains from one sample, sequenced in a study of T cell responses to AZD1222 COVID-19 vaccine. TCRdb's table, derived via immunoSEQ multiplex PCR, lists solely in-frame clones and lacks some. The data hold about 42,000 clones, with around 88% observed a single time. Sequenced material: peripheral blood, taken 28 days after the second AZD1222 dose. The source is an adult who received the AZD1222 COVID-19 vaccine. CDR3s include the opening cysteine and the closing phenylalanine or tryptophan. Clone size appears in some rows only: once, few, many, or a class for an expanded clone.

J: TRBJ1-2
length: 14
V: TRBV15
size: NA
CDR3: CATSRAGALYGYTF

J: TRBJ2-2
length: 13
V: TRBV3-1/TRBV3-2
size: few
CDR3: CASRQENTGELFF

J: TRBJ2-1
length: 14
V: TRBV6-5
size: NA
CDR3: CASSPAGVRNEQFF

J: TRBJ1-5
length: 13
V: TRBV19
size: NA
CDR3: CASSLGYNQPQHF

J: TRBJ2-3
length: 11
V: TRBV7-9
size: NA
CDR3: CASRTGVTQYF

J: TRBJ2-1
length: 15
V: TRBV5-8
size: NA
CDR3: CASSPGTGPYNEQFF

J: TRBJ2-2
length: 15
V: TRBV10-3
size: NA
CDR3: CAISYGQGAIGELFF

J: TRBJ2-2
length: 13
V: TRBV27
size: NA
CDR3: CASSLSNTGELFF

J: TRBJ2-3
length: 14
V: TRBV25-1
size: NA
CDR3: CASSEVSNSYTQYF

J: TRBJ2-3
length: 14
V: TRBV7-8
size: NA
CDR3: CASSLGQGGDTQYF

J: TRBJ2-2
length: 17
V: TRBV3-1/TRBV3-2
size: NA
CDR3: CASSQDWGLAGFGELFF

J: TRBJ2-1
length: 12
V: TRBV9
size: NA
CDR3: CASSPGWTEQFF

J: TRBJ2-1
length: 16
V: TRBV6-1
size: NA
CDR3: CASSEAAGSPYNEQFF

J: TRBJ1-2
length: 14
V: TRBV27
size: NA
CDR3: CASSLQGGGGGYTF

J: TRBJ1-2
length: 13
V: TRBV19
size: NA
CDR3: CASSTYRGYGYTF

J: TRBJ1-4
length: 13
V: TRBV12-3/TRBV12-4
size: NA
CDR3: CASSWTEDEKLFF

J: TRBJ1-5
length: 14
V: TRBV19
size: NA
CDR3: CASSIVGGNQPQHF

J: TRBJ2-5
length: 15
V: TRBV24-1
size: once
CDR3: CATSDPGLGAETQYF

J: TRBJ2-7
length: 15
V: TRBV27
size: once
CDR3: CASSLGLAYSYEQYF

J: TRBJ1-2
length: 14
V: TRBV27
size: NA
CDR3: CASSLVRAASGYTF

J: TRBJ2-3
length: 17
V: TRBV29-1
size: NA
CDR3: CSVNDYPRGGISDTQYF

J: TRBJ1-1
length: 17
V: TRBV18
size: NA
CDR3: CASSPRGGGSLGTEAFF

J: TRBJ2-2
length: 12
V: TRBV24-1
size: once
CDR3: CATSDDARELFF

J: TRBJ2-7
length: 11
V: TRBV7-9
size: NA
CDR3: CASGQAREQYF

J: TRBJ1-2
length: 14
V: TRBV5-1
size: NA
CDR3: CASGEGASNYGYTF

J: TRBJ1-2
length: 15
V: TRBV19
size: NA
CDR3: CASSIAGTGGYGYTF

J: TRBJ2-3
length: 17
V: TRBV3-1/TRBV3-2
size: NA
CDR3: CASSPGGGTGVTDTQYF

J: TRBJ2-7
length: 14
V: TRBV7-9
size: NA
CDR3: CASSPHGESYEQYF

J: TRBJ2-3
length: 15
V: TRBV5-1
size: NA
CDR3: CASSSYSEPTDTQYF

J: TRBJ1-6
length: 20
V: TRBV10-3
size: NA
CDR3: CAISESVLRGRGRSNSPLHF

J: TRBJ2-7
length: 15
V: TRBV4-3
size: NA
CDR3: CASSQDLRNLYEQYF

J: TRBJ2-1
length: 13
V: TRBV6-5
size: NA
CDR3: CASSRGSRNEQFF

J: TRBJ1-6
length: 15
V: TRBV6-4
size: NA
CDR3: CASSGQGFYNSPLHF

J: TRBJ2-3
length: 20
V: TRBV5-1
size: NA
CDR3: CASSLQGQSPGLASTDTQYF

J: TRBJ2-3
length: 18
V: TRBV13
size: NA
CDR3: CASSLGTSGRAMGDTQYF

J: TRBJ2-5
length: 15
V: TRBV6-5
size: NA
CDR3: CASSFRRAEGETQYF

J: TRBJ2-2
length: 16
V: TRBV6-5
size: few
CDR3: CASSYGRVGNTGELFF

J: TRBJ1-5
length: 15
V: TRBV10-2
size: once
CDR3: CASSVEGWANQPQHF

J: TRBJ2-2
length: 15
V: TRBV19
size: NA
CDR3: CASSGQGVYGGELFF

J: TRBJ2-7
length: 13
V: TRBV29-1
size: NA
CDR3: CSVEIGTLYEQYF

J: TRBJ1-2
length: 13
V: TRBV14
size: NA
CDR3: CASSRDGAYGYTF

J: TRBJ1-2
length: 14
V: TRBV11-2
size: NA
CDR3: CASSTGTGNYGYTF

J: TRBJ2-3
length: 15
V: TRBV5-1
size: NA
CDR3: CASSLSSGTWDTQYF

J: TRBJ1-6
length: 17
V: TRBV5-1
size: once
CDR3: CASSLSGRPRDNSPLHF

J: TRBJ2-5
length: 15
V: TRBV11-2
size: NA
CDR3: CASSLGRTGQETQYF

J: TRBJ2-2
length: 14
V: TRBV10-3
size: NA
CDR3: CAISESPHTGELFF

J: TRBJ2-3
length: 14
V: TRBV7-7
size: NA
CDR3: CASSSTSSTNTQYF

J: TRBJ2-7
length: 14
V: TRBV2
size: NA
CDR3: CASSEARSGAEQYF

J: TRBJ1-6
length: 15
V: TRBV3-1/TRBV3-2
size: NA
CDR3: CASSSSGGAGSPLHF

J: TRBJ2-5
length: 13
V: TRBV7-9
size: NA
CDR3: CASIRTDQETQYF

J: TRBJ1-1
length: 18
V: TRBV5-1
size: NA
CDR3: CASSPRWGTGEVGTEAFF

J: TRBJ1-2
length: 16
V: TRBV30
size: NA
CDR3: CAWTSPSRWINYGYTF

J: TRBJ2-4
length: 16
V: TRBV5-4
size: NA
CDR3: CASSSYRAGAKNIQYF

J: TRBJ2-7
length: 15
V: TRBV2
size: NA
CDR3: CASRETIWGDREQYF

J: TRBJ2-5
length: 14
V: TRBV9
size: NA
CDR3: CASNKGQGIETQYF

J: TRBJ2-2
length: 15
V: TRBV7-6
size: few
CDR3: CASTPRAGAGGELFF

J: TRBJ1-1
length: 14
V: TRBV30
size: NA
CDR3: CAWSNDRGWTEAFF

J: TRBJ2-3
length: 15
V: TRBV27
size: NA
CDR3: CASSLVDPLTDTQYF

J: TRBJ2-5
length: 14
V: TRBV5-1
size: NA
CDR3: CASSLGQPGETQYF